The 8 T cell receptor beta chains below come from one sample, sequenced in a study of blood T cell repertoires in COVID-19. The table came from immunoSEQ multiplex PCR; TCRdb's copy has only in-frame clones and leaves some out. The data contain some 120,000 clones, less than 90% of them singletons. The sample taken for sequencing was PBMCs or T cells enriched from blood (not recorded which). These receptor sequences come from a man aged 30-40 years who had recovered from COVID-19.

This clone came up a few times. This sequence joins TRBV5-6 and TRBJ1-5, with no clear D. The length of the CDR3 is 15 residues. Germline CDR1 SGHDT, CDR2 YYEEEE. V lost 3 bases, J lost 4 bases, and 14 bases lay in between. The CDR3 bases are TGTGCCAGCAGCTCCGCCTCCTACCAAAATCAGCCCCAGCATTTT. Translating it yields CASSSASYQNQPQHF.

The chain uses TRBV27 and TRBJ2-2; 8 bases match TRBD2. The CDR3 covers 17 residues. J lost 7 bases, V lost 2 bases, and 12 bases had no gene match. Germline CDR1 is MNHEY and CDR2 is SMNVEV (reference sequence). CDR3 nucleotide sequence: TGTGCCAGCAGTTTAACCCTCGGTGCGGGAGGTCACGGGGAGCTGTTTTTT. It encodes CASSLTLGAGGHGELFF.

The chain carries TRBV30 and TRBJ1-1, with 9 bases lining up with TRBD1. After removal of 1 base from V and 0 bases from J, the junction contained 3 bases not matched to a gene. The germline CDR1 and CDR2 sequences are GTSNPN and SVGIG (reference sequence). The CDR3 is made up of 15 amino acids. The CDR3: CAWSDRGPVNTEAFF. In DNA, the CDR3 is TGTGCCTGGAGTGACAGGGGGCCTGTGAACACTGAAGCTTTCTTT.

This clone was observed a handful of times. The chain joins TRBV12-5 to TRBJ2-7, with D perhaps matching TRBD2 (6 bases). Germline-derived CDR1 and CDR2 are LGHNT and FRNRAP. The length of the CDR3 is 16 residues. Deletions cut 3 bases from V and 0 bases from J, with 15 bases between. Written as DNA, the CDR3 is TGTGCTAGTGGTTTAGAGGGAGGTAGCGGCTCCTACGAGCAGTACTTC. Its protein product is CASGLEGGSGSYEQYF. Together with reference TRBV12-5 and TRBJ2-7, the CDR3 gives the full variable domain: DARVTQTPRHKVTEMGQEVTMRCQPILGHNTVFWYRQTMMQGLELLAYFRNRAPLDDSGMPKDRFSAEMPDATLATLKIQPSEPRDSAVYFCASGLEGGSGSYEQYFGPGTRLTVT.

The chain joins TRBV7-9 to TRBJ1-3; D is uncertain. The V gene lost 6 bases and the J gene lost 0 bases, with 12 bases spanning the gap. The CDR3 has 15 amino acids. Germline V gene data show CDR1 as SEHNR and CDR2 as FQNEAQ (reference sequence). CDR3 loop: CASRPSGSSGNTIYF. CDR3 nucleotide sequence: TGTGCCAGCAGGCCTAGCGGTAGCTCTGGAAACACCATATATTTT.

This chain links TRBV11-2 with TRBJ2-2, with TRBD2 matching 8 bases. After removal of 0 bases from V and 4 bases from J, the junction contained 10 bases not matched to a gene. The CDR3 extends over 18 amino acids. Germline loops: CDR1 SGHAT, CDR2 FQNNGV. The CDR3, as DNA: TGTGCCAGCAGCTTAGATCGGGATCCGGGAGGGGGCACCGGGGAGCTGTTTTTT. Protein product: CASSLDRDPGGGTGELFF.

This chain uses TRBV5-1 with TRBJ1-1; D gene unclear. Germline V CDR1 and CDR2: SGHRS, YFSETQ. The CDR3 runs to 13 residues. V was pared by 5 bases and J by 3 bases, with 11 bases between. The CDR3 region has the DNA TGCGCCAGCAGGTTACACCCCGACACTGAAGCTTTCTTT. Protein product: CASRLHPDTEAFF.

This chain uses TRBV19 with TRBJ1-2, with a tentative D call TRBD1 (6 bases). Trimming took off 10 bases at V and 4 bases at J, with 16 bases between the two ends. Germline values: CDR1 LNHDA, CDR2 SQIVND (reference sequence). The CDR3 totals 13 residues. The CDR3 coding sequence is TGTGCCACCAGCCCCGGGACACCCTATGGCTACACCTTC. It yields the protein CATSPGTPYGYTF.